This TCR beta chain was sequenced for a study of regulatory T cells in long-lasting Graves disease. CDR3 length: 9 amino acids. Looked up from germline, CDR1 is DFQATT and CDR2 is SNEGSKA (reference sequence). General observations from the study: Relative to new patients (around 1,000), persistent patients exhibited greater sharing of public clonotypes (about 3,000).

The sample holds many counts of this clonotype. Antigen specificity is unknown. One end of the junction fails to match germline, which may point to a read error. Time point described: persistent/refractory GD, antithyroid drugs over 5 years with positive TRAb. RNA isolated from PBMCs was used to make the TCR library. In each case, Graves' disease was diagnosed per American Thyroid Association guidelines. In Xi'an, China, an endocrinology department was the source of patients. iRepertoire HTBI primers and Arm-PCR of CDR3 regions built TCR beta libraries. MiXCR was run by TCRdb on the multiplex PCR reads, yielding one entry per CDR3 protein. The sample consists of hundreds of thousands of distinct CDR3 sequences, about 22% of them appearing once.

The sequenced sample was peripheral blood mononuclear cells (PBMCs), obtained when the disease was refractory, from a patient treated with antithyroid drugs. This TCR was recovered from a female donor with Graves disease. The chain has TRBV20-1 and TRBJ1-1; maybe TRBD1 (5 bases). The DNA of the CDR3 is TGCAGTGCTAGAGCAGGGCCTGCGTTT. Its translation: CSARAGPAF.